This passage covers 15 T cell receptor beta chains from one sample sequenced in a study of T cell responses to AZD1222 COVID-19 vaccine. Libraries were prepared by immunoSEQ multiplex PCR; TCRdb keeps only in-frame clonotypes and omits some of them. The data show 55,000 to 70,000 clones, 75% to 90% seen once. This specimen was peripheral blood, taken 28 days after the second AZD1222 dose. The receptors come from an adult who received the AZD1222 COVID-19 vaccine.

CDR3: CATGQGVDTEAFF. In nucleotides, the CDR3 is TGTGCCACGGGACAGGGAGTTGACACTGAAGCTTTCTTT. The rearrangement joins TRBV18 to TRBJ1-1, with 9 bases identical to TRBD1. V lost 10 bases, J lost 3 bases, and 6 bases stayed unmatched. Germline values: CDR1 KGHSH, CDR2 LQKENI. This CDR3 is built from 13 residues. Full variable domain (missing parts from reference TRBV18 and TRBJ1-1): NAGVMQNPRHLVRRRGQEARLRCSPMKGHSHVYWYRQLPEEGLKFMVYLQKENIIDESGMPKERFSAEFPKEGPSILRIQQVVRGDSAAYFCATGQGVDTEAFFGQGTRLTVV.

V is TRBV7-9 and J is TRBJ1-1; perhaps TRBD1 as D (6 bases). This CDR3 has 15 amino acids. Per germline, CDR1 SEHNR and CDR2 FQNEAQ (reference sequence). V lost 0 bases and J lost 6, with 14 bases in between. CDR3 sequence (DNA): TGTGCCAGCAGCTTAGCGACTCAGGGGCGGGCTGAAGCTTTCTTT. This codes for CASSLATQGRAEAFF.

This clone was seen a single time. This chain links TRBV11-2 with TRBJ1-5; D is undetermined. Germline CDR1 is SGHAT and CDR2 is FQNNGV. The CDR3 runs to 13 residues. Trimming removed 2 bases at V and 8 bases at J, with 10 bases between. In DNA form, the CDR3 reads TGTGCCAGCAGCTTAACTAGGGTCGAGCCCCAGCATTTT. This translates into CASSLTRVEPQHF.

The rearrangement joins TRBV30 to TRBJ2-7; no definite D call. The V end was cut by 0 bases, the J end by 6 bases, with 15 bases between. Germline assignment: CDR1 GTSNPN and CDR2 SVGIG (reference sequence). CDR3 length equals 14 residues. The CDR3 here is CAWSVAPRLGEQYF. The CDR3 nucleotides are TGTGCCTGGAGTGTAGCCCCCCGTTTGGGCGAGCAGTACTTC.

This rearrangement joins TRBV5-1 to TRBJ2-5; 9 nucleotides align to TRBD2. The CDR3 is made up of 17 amino acids. Germline V gene data show CDR1 as SGHRS and CDR2 as YFSETQ. With 0 bases clipped from V and 0 bases from J, the junction kept 6 bases outside the gene matches. The CDR3 protein is CASSLAGSGGNQETQYF. The CDR3 DNA follows: TGCGCCAGCAGCTTGGCCGGTAGCGGGGGCAACCAAGAGACCCAGTACTTC. The variable domain in full, completed from reference TRBV5-1 and TRBJ2-5, reads KAGVTQTPRYLIKTRGQQVTLSCSPISGHRSVSWYQQTPGQGLQFLFEYFSETQRNKGNFPGRFSGRQFSNSRSEMNVSTLELGDSALYLCASSLAGSGGNQETQYFGPGTRLLVL.

The chain links TRBV18 to TRBJ2-7; 10 bases are shared with TRBD1. This CDR3 is 14 amino acids long. V shed 6 bases, J shed 5 bases, and the junction held 7 bases outside the gene matches. The germline CDR1 and CDR2 sequences are KGHSH and LQKENI. As DNA, the CDR3 is TGTGCCAGCTCGCCAGGGACAGGGGTAAACGAGCAGTACTTC. It encodes CASSPGTGVNEQYF.

The rearrangement joins TRBV4-1 to TRBJ1-5; D gene ambiguous. CDR1 and CDR2 from the germline V gene are MGHRA and YSYEKL. V was cut by 0 bases and J by 9 bases, with 6 bases left in between. This CDR3 is 12 amino acids long. CDR3: CASSQEAGPQHF. The CDR3 nucleotides are TGCGCCAGCAGCCAAGAGGCTGGGCCCCAGCATTTT.

The rearrangement joins TRBV5-1 to TRBJ1-5, with unresolved D. The V and J ends lost 0 bases and 5 bases respectively, with 9 bases between them. The CDR3 is made up of 14 amino acids. Germline values: CDR1 SGHRS, CDR2 YFSETQ. The CDR3 DNA follows: TGCGCCAGCAGCTTGGAAGGATCAGATCAGCCCCAGCATTTT. Translating it yields CASSLEGSDQPQHF.

The CDR3 DNA reads as TGTGCCAGCAGCGTCCTAGCGGGGGGAGGGGCAGATACGCAGTATTTT. It is translated as CASSVLAGGGADTQYF. The rearrangement links TRBV7-8 to TRBJ2-3, with 11 nucleotides matching TRBD2. This CDR3 is built from 16 residues. Germline lookup yields CDR1 SGHVS and CDR2 FQNEAQ. J was trimmed by 4 bases and V by 5 bases; bases with no gene match: 8.

This clone was counted a single time. The chain has TRBV7-3 and TRBJ2-3; no clear D gene. Germline CDR1 SGHTA, CDR2 FQGTGA. The V end was cut by 4 bases, the J end by 0 bases, with 14 bases between. This CDR3 has 16 amino acids. The chain's CDR3 is CASSSTIFASTDTQYF. The CDR3 DNA is TGTGCCAGCAGCTCTACAATTTTCGCTAGCACAGATACGCAGTATTTT.

The table lists this clone with a few counts. The V gene is TRBV5-6, the J gene TRBJ2-5; D not resolved. V was pared by 0 bases and J by 5 bases, with 11 bases between. The germline gives CDR1 SGHDT, CDR2 YYEEEE. The CDR3 contains 14 residues. Here the CDR3 reads CASSLGSLGETQYF. The CDR3 DNA reads TGTGCCAGCAGCTTGGGTTCCCTGGGGGAGACCCAGTACTTC. Supplemented by reference TRBV5-6 and TRBJ2-5, the full variable domain reads DAGVTQSPTHLIKTRGQQVTLRCSPKSGHDTVSWYQQALGQGPQFIFQYYEEEERQRGNFPDRFSGHQFPNYSSELNVNALLLGDSALYLCASSLGSLGETQYFGPGTRLLVL.

This clone is a singleton in its sample. The chain uses TRBV6-2 or TRBV6-3 and TRBJ2-5; tentatively, D is TRBD2 (5 bases). V lost 3 bases to trimming and J lost 1 base, with 15 bases between them. This CDR3 spans 16 amino acids. Germline CDR1 reads MNHEY; CDR2 reads SVGEGT. The CDR3 DNA is TGTGCCAGCAGTTATACACCAGACTACCCCCAAGAGACCCAGTACTTC. Translating it yields CASSYTPDYPQETQYF.

The rearrangement uses TRBV29-1 and TRBJ1-2; possible D gene TRBD1, 5 bases. V dropped 6 bases and J dropped 8 bases, with 25 bases sitting between them. The CDR3 runs to 15 residues. Germline values: CDR1 SQVTM, CDR2 ANQGSEA. CDR3 protein: CSVGGNTAGSGGYTF. CDR3 sequence (DNA): TGCAGCGTGGGGGGGAATACAGCTGGCTCGGGAGGCTACACCTTC.

The chain uses TRBV11-3 and TRBJ2-1; 9 bases align to TRBD2. The J segment lost 6 bases and the V segment lost 5 bases, leaving 5 bases of the junction unmatched. CDR1 is SGHNT, CDR2 YENEEA, per germline. The CDR3 has 14 amino acids. Here the CDR3 DNA reads TGTGCCAGCAGCGTAGCGGGAGCTCTCAATGAGCAGTTCTTC. As protein: CASSVAGALNEQFF.

V usage is TRBV28 and J usage is TRBJ2-7; TRBD1 might be the D (5 bases). Germline CDR1 and CDR2: MDHEN and SYDVKM. There are 12 residues in the CDR3. The V end lost 4 bases, the J end lost 3 bases, and 7 bases lay between the germline ends. CDR3 nucleotide sequence: TGTGCCAGCAGTTCAGGGCTCTACGAGCAGTACTTC. Encoded protein: CASSSGLYEQYF. Supplemented by reference TRBV28 and TRBJ2-7, the full variable domain reads DVKVTQSSRYLVKRTGEKVFLECVQDMDHENMFWYRQDPGLGLRLIYFSYDVKMKEKGDIPEGYSVSREKKERFSLILESASTNQTSMYLCASSSGLYEQYFGPGTRLTVT.